This entry concerns a single TCR beta chain. The antigen is unknown. This record belongs to a study of radiation and T cells in renal cell carcinoma. Study results and caveats: Pretreatment tumor biopsies were lacking, so baseline clonotypes are unknown. Top tumor clonotypes rose in blood 2 weeks post-radiation, then contracted.

Described time point: baseline pretreatment blood. Sample treatment: 15 Gy SBRT to primary tumor, nephrectomy 4 weeks later. After SBRT, blood was collected at 2 and 4 weeks, plus baseline. The tumor was a clear cell renal cell carcinoma. Some clones are missing from TCRdb's copy, which holds only in-frame ones; the method was immunoSEQ multiplex PCR. Among some 110,000 clones listed, about four fifths were seen once. Sequenced here: blood, sampled from a patient whose treatment included radiotherapy and nephrectomy. This TCR was recovered from a woman aged 55-69 years with renal cell carcinoma.

DNA for the CDR3: TGCGCCAGCCGAATGGACAGCACAGATACGCAGTATTTT. Protein product: CASRMDSTDTQYF. V is TRBV5-1 and J is TRBJ2-3; D not resolved. CDR1 SGHRS and CDR2 YFSETQ come from the germline V gene. The CDR3 is 13 residues long. The V gene lost 7 bases and the J gene lost 0 bases, with 9 bases spanning the gap.